Included here is one T cell receptor (beta chain) sequence, with context. Its antigen remains unknown. Reverse transcription of extracted RNA yielded cDNA, which provided the sequencing template. Measured with immunoSEQ multiplex PCR; TCRdb has only the in-frame clones, and not every one. The sample consists of more than 200,000 clones, 67% of them appearing once. The data derive from a study of CD8+ T cells in alopecia areata. Study-level findings and limits: Although TCR sharing was seen in mice, sharing across patients was less clear, possibly for HLA-related reasons.

Collection of lesional scalp punch biopsies and peripheral blood was performed in alopecia areata patients. Germline CDR1 is MRHNA and CDR2 is SNTAGT. V lost 2 bases to trimming and J lost 5 bases, with 12 bases between them. This CDR3 has 14 amino acids. This receptor was taken from a human donor with alopecia areata. The material sequenced was CD4+ T cells sorted from blood, taken at week 0. This chain joins TRBV6-4 and TRBJ1-1, with a weak D call TRBD1 (6 bases). The CDR3 DNA is TGTGCCAGCAGTGACGTTTGGGGGGCGACTGAAGCTTTCTTT. This sequence encodes CASSDVWGATEAFF.